This T cell receptor (beta chain) was captured by sequencing in a study of blood T cell repertoires in COVID-19. Turning to the study itself: Samples taken during acute and convalescent COVID-19 were collected in the United States, Italy and Spain. PBMCs, B-cell-depleted T cells, or T cells were the source of the cDNA or gDNA that made up the material.

The repertoire was sequenced with immunoSEQ multiplex PCR; TCRdb's copy has only in-frame clones and lacks some. The table has hundreds of thousands of clones, 65% to 90% seen once. Cohort 3 recovered donors had two negative PCRs, clearance, or symptom resolution. The ends lost 3 bases at V and 11 bases at J; junction bases unmatched: 3. In germline, CDR1 is GTSNPN, CDR2 SVGIG (reference sequence). The CDR3 extends over 11 amino acids. The sequenced sample was PBMCs or T cells enriched from blood (not recorded which). The chain carries TRBV30 and TRBJ2-1, with 8 bases aligning to TRBD2. This TCR derives from a man between 18 and 29 years old who had recovered from COVID-19. The DNA of the CDR3 is TGTGCCTGGAGCACGGGAGGGAAGCAGTTCTTC. Translation: CAWSTGGKQFF.